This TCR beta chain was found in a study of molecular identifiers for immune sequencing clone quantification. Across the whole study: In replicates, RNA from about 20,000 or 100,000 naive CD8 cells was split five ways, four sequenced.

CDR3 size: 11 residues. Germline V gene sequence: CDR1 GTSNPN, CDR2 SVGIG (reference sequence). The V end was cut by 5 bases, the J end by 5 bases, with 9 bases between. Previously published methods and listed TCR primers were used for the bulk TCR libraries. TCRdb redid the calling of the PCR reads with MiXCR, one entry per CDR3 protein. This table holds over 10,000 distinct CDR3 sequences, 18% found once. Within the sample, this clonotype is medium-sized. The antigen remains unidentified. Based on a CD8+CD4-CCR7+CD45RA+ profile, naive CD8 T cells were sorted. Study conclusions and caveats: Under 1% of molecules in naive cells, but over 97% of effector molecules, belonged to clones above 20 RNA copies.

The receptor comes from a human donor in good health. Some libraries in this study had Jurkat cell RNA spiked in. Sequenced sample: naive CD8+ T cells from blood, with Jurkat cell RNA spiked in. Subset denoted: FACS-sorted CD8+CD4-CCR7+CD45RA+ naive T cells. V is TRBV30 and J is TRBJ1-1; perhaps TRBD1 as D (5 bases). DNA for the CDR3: TGTGCCTGGGGGGGGTGGACTGAAGCTTTCTTT. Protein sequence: CAWGGWTEAFF.